There are a few counts of the clone carrying this T cell receptor (beta chain). Next came a second PCR, run for about 7 to 12 cycles, which used a sample-barcoded 5' primer along with a J-beta primer mix. TCRdb independently ran MiXCR on the 5' RACE reads; one entry per CDR3 protein. In the table there are just over 1 million distinct CDR3 sequences, over 35% of which are singletons. Germline CDR1 is LGHDT and CDR2 is YNNKEL (reference sequence). The CDR3 has 14 amino acids. V was clipped by 4 bases and J by 7 bases, with 16 bases between them. The record originates from a study of blood T cells in healthy people across ages.

The source is a woman aged 60-70 years in good health. Sequences were obtained from blood. The V gene is TRBV3-1, the J gene TRBJ1-1; a possible D gene is TRBD1 (6 bases). The CDR3 nucleotides read TGTGCCAGCAGCCCTACTCGACAGGCCCTTGAAGCTTTCTTT. Amino acid sequence: CASSPTRQALEAFF.